These T cell receptor beta chains were read from a single sample in a study of response to subunit inactivated influenza vaccine. MiXCR, run by TCRdb on the RT-PCR reads, gives a single entry per CDR3 protein. The table has a few hundred thousand distinct CDR3 sequences, roughly 22% seen once. The material sequenced was PBMCs from blood, taken less than 22 months after vaccination. The receptor set was obtained from a man between 50 and 69 years old who received an inactivated influenza vaccine. Each CDR3 is given with its conserved first and last residue. The order of the fields is J gene, D gene, V gene, clone size, CDR3 protein, CDR3 DNA. D genes are given only for firm matches. Clone size, where shown, is once, few, many, or a class for clones that have expanded.

TRBJ1-1,-,TRBV20-1,few,CSAEKTAEAFF,TGCAGTGCCGAAAAAACTGCTGAAGCTTTCTTT
TRBJ2-1,TRBD2,TRBV15,many,CATSREGLRPYNEQFF,TGTGCCACCAGCAGAGAGGGACTACGTCCCTACAATGAGCAGTTCTTC
TRBJ1-1,-,TRBV7-2,-,CASRISTEAFF,TGTGCCAGCAGGATCTCCACTGAAGCTTTCTTT
TRBJ1-3,-,TRBV18,-,CASSPPQGHSGNTIYF,TGTGCCAGCTCACCACCCCAGGGCCACTCTGGAAACACCATATATTTT
TRBJ2-5,-,TRBV20-1,-,CSARGEAQYF,TGCAGTGCTAGAGGGGAGGCCCAGTACTTC
TRBJ2-5,-,TRBV12-2,-,CASRCIHQGEEETQYF,TGTGCAAGTCGCTGTATACACCAAGGGGAGGAAGAGACCCAGTACTTC
TRBJ1-4,-,TRBV4-2,-,CASSQEAWGANEKLFF,TGTGCCAGCAGCCAAGAAGCTTGGGGGGCTAATGAAAAACTGTTTTTT
TRBJ2-1,TRBD2,TRBV6-1,-,CASSVTSGSLNEQFF,TGTGCCAGCAGCGTGACTAGCGGGAGTCTAAATGAGCAGTTCTTC
TRBJ1-3,TRBD1,TRBV20-1,few,CSAREGRGGNTIYF,TGCAGTGCTAGAGAGGGCAGGGGGGGAAACACCATATATTTT
TRBJ2-1,TRBD2,TRBV20-1,-,CSARSGRASNNEQFF,TGCAGTGCTCGTAGCGGGAGGGCCAGTAACAATGAGCAGTTCTTC
TRBJ2-3,-,TRBV10-3,-,CATKGGVFTDTQYF,TGTGCCACAAAAGGAGGGGTATTCACAGATACGCAGTATTTT
TRBJ1-5,-,TRBV4-1,-,CASSQDRRGGNQPQHF,TGCGCCAGCAGCCAAGATCGTCGAGGTGGCAATCAGCCCCAGCATTTT
TRBJ1-5,TRBD1,TRBV23-1,few,CASSHSDRVVNQPQHF,TGCGCCAGCAGTCATTCGGACAGGGTTGTAAATCAGCCCCAGCATTTT
TRBJ1-1,-,TRBV4-2,few,CASSQGAGGAFF,TGTGCCAGCAGCCAAGGGGCGGGAGGTGCTTTCTTT
TRBJ2-3,-,TRBV10-3,-,CAILGLDTDTQYF,TGTGCCATCTTGGGACTCGACACAGATACGCAGTATTTT
TRBJ1-2,TRBD1,TRBV4-3,-,CASSQGSGQGNYGYTF,TGCGCCAGCAGCCAAGGTAGCGGACAGGGCAACTATGGCTACACCTTC
TRBJ2-4,TRBD1,TRBV6-1,-,CASSTTGVRDIQYF,TGTGCCAGCAGTACGACAGGGGTTCGAGACATTCAGTACTTC
TRBJ2-1,TRBD2,TRBV9,-,CASSGSGTSLNNEQFF,TGTGCCAGCAGCGGCAGCGGGACTAGCCTAAACAATGAGCAGTTCTTC
TRBJ1-5,-,TRBV3-1,-,CATQDSPNQPQHF,TGTGCCACCCAAGACAGCCCAAATCAGCCCCAGCATTTT
TRBJ2-1,-,TRBV2,-,CASSFLQGGYNEQFF,TGTGCCAGCAGTTTTTTACAGGGGGGGTACAATGAGCAGTTCTTC
TRBJ1-1,-,TRBV4-3,-,CASSQAISVNTEAFF,TGCGCCAGCAGCCAAGCGATATCGGTGAACACTGAAGCTTTCTTT
TRBJ1-2,TRBD1,TRBV20-1,few,CSATLQGARGYGYTF,TGCAGTGCTACCCTGCAGGGGGCGCGCGGCTATGGCTACACCTTC
TRBJ1-2,TRBD1,TRBV6-2/TRBV6-3,few,CASSYSPTGRLGYTF,TGTGCCAGCAGTTACTCTCCGACAGGGAGATTGGGCTACACCTTC
TRBJ2-2,-,TRBV24-1,-,CATSDPFPANTGELFF,TGTGCCACCAGTGATCCGTTTCCCGCGAACACCGGGGAGCTGTTTTTT
TRBJ2-3,TRBD2,TRBV6-2/TRBV6-3,-,CASSSIAGKGADTQYF,TGTGCCAGCAGTTCCATAGCGGGAAAAGGCGCGGATACGCAGTATTTT
TRBJ2-5,-,TRBV4-1,-,CASSQSRSTLETQYF,TGCGCCAGCAGCCAATCGCGGTCCACCCTGGAGACCCAGTACTTC
TRBJ2-1,TRBD2,TRBV28,few,CASSPRLAGGIYNEQFF,TGTGCCAGCAGTCCGCGGTTAGCGGGGGGAATTTACAATGAGCAGTTCTTC
TRBJ1-6,-,TRBV21-1,-,CASSKSSPGDSPSSYNSPLHF,TGTGCCAGCAGCAAATCCTCCCCCGGAGACAGCCCAAGCTCCTATAATTCACCCCTCCACTTT
TRBJ2-5,-,TRBV20-1,few,CSARDTNGETQYF,TGCAGTGCTAGAGATACGAATGGAGAGACCCAGTACTTC
TRBJ2-3,TRBD2,TRBV10-3,few,CAISEAGGPTDTQYF,TGTGCCATCAGTGAAGCGGGGGGGCCCACAGATACGCAGTATTTT
TRBJ1-3,TRBD1,TRBV28,many,CASNRGSGNTIYF,TGTGCCAGCAACAGGGGGTCTGGAAACACCATATATTTT
TRBJ1-4,-,TRBV4-3,-,CASSQELYHNEKLFF,TGCGCCAGCAGCCAAGAACTTTACCATAATGAAAAACTGTTTTTT